These 31 T cell receptor beta chains came from one sample sequenced in a study of T cells in Graves' hyperthyroidism and ophthalmopathy. There were TCR beta CDR3 regions amplified from RNA transcripts. A first-round RT-PCR of the TCR CDR3 used the HTBI primer set. One entry per CDR3 protein results from TCRdb running MiXCR on the multiplex PCR reads. The sample holds a few hundred thousand distinct CDR3 sequences, roughly 15% seen once. The source material was blood. Receptor source: a woman in her sixties or seventies with Graves' ophthalmopathy.

This clonotype was seen many times. The chain carries TRBV24-1 and TRBJ2-5, with D possibly TRBD1 on 6 matching bases. This CDR3 is built from 13 residues. The V gene lost 7 bases and the J gene lost 6 bases, with 14 bases spanning the gap. The V gene's germline CDR1 is KGHDR and CDR2 SFDVKD. The CDR3 spells CATRTTGSQTQYF. The CDR3 DNA reads as TGTGCCACCAGGACTACAGGGAGCCAGACCCAGTACTTC.

This chain joins TRBV12-3 or TRBV12-4 and TRBJ2-5; 7 bases agree with TRBD2. Trimming took 3 bases from V and 4 from J; bases not matched to a gene: 2. The CDR3 contains 13 residues. This CDR3 reads CASSFGGIETQYF. The CDR3 DNA sequence: TGTGCCAGCAGTTTCGGGGGGATAGAGACCCAGTACTTC.

This clonotype has just a few counts. This chain joins TRBV10-2 and TRBJ2-1, with 10 bases identical to TRBD2. The length of the CDR3 is 17 residues. Germline V gene data show CDR1 as WSHSY and CDR2 as SAAADI. Trimming cost V 3 bases and J 3 bases; bases outside gene matches: 8. DNA of the CDR3: TGCGCCAGCAGTGAAGGTAGCGGGAGGCCACGCTACAATGAGCAGTTCTTC. This encodes CASSEGSGRPRYNEQFF.

This clonotype was detected only a few times. The V and J genes are TRBV28 and TRBJ1-5; D call uncertain. Germline V gene data show CDR1 as MDHEN and CDR2 as SYDVKM. The CDR3 is 15 residues long. The V end was cut by 5 bases, the J end by 3 bases, with 14 bases between. In DNA, the CDR3 is TGTGCCAGCAGTCCACCCGGACGGATCAATCAGCCCCAGCATTTT. This encodes CASSPPGRINQPQHF.

The sample holds many counts of this clonotype. The gene calls are TRBV5-1 and TRBJ2-1; 8 bases align to TRBD2. Germline CDR1 and CDR2: SGHRS and YFSETQ. The CDR3 extends over 16 amino acids. J lost 2 bases, V lost 0 bases, and 4 bases had no gene match. Written as DNA, the CDR3 is TGCGCCAGCAGCTTGGATACACTAGCGGCCTACAATGAGCAGTTCTTC. It codes for CASSLDTLAAYNEQFF.

In this sample, this clonotype turned up many times. This chain's CDR3 is CASSGISYNEQFF. CDR3 DNA: TGTGCCAGCAGCGGGATCTCCTACAATGAGCAGTTCTTC. The rearrangement joins TRBV7-8 to TRBJ2-1, with D hard to call. The V end was cut by 5 bases, the J end by 0 bases, with 5 bases between. This CDR3 spans 13 amino acids. In germline, CDR1 is SGHVS, CDR2 FQNEAQ.

This clonotype was found many times. The rearrangement links TRBV27 to TRBJ2-1; 11 bases fit TRBD1. V trimming: 5 bases; J trimming: 2 bases; junction bases outside the gene matches: 5. Germline CDR1 MNHEY, CDR2 SMNVEV (reference sequence). This CDR3 spans 16 amino acids. CDR3 residues: CASSPSGQGAYNEQFF. In DNA form, the CDR3 reads TGTGCCAGCAGTCCCTCGGGACAGGGGGCCTACAATGAGCAGTTCTTC.

The V call is TRBV9, the J call TRBJ2-1, with D possibly matching TRBD2 (6 bases). The V end was cut by 2 bases, the J end by 4 bases, with 13 bases between. This CDR3 contains 15 residues. From germline, CDR1 is SGDLS and CDR2 YYNGEE. CDR3 protein: CASSVGGREYNEQFF. CDR3 DNA sequence: TGTGCCAGCAGCGTGGGAGGACGAGAATACAATGAGCAGTTCTTC.

This clonotype has ten or more counts. V gene TRBV28 combines with J gene TRBJ2-1, with D perhaps matching TRBD2 (5 bases). The CDR3 is 15 amino acids. The V end lost 2 bases, the J end lost 3 bases, and 11 bases lay between the germline ends. Looked up from germline, CDR1 is MDHEN and CDR2 is SYDVKM. Here the CDR3 DNA reads TGTGCCAGCAGTTTAACCCGGAGGTACTACAATGAGCAGTTCTTC. It codes for CASSLTRRYYNEQFF. Filled out from reference TRBV28 and TRBJ2-1, the complete variable domain reads DVKVTQSSRYLVKRTGEKVFLECVQDMDHENMFWYRQDPGLGLRLIYFSYDVKMKEKGDIPEGYSVSREKKERFSLILESASTNQTSMYLCASSLTRRYYNEQFFGPGTRLTVL.

This clonotype has at least ten counts. V and J are TRBV18 and TRBJ2-1; TRBD2 matches at 11 bases. V dropped 2 bases and J dropped 5; count of bases not matched to a gene: 11. The CDR3 contains 18 residues. Per the germline V gene, CDR1 is KGHSH and CDR2 is LQKENI. The CDR3 spells CASSPGLAGLAENNEQFF. CDR3 coding DNA: TGTGCCAGCTCACCAGGGTTGGCGGGACTAGCGGAGAACAATGAGCAGTTCTTC.

This clonotype appeared a few times. The chain employs TRBV28 and TRBJ1-2; D uncertain. The V and J ends lost 1 base and 4 bases respectively, with 10 bases between them. This CDR3 has 14 amino acids. Germline lookup yields CDR1 MDHEN and CDR2 SYDVKM. The DNA of the CDR3 is TGTGCCAGCAGTTTATATCCCCCCAGCTATGGCTACACCTTC. Protein sequence: CASSLYPPSYGYTF.

This clonotype was seen repeatedly, ten times or more. The chain uses TRBV20-1 and TRBJ1-4; D remains unclear. The CDR3 length is 13 residues. Germline CDR1 is DFQATT and CDR2 is SNEGSKA (reference sequence). The ends were cut back, 1 base at V and 8 bases at J, with 11 bases in the middle. CDR3 coding DNA: TGCAGTGCTAGAGGTGACATGACCGAAAAACTGTTTTTT. This translates into CSARGDMTEKLFF.

This clonotype turned up a few times. This chain joins TRBV9 and TRBJ2-1, with D maybe TRBD2 (6 bases). The CDR3 consists of 15 residues. The germline gives CDR1 SGDLS, CDR2 YYNGEE. Deletions cut 3 bases from V and 6 bases from J, with 16 bases between. CDR3 DNA sequence: TGTGCCAGCAGCGGATACCCGGGGACTCTCAATGAGCAGTTCTTC. Translation gives CASSGYPGTLNEQFF.

This clonotype occurred many times. This chain links TRBV2 with TRBJ2-3; the D gene is possibly TRBD1 (6 bases). This CDR3 is built from 13 residues. The germline CDR1 and CDR2 sequences are SNHLY and FYNNEI. The V end lost 6 bases, the J end lost 4 bases, and 11 bases lay between the germline ends. The CDR3 spells CASSAQGSDTQYF. In DNA form, the CDR3 reads TGTGCCAGCAGCGCCCAGGGGTCAGATACGCAGTATTTT. Full variable domain (rest looked up from reference TRBV2 and TRBJ2-3): EPEVTQTPSHQVTQMGQEVILRCVPISNHLYFYWYRQILGQKVEFLVSFYNNEISEKSEIFDDQFSVERPDGSNFTLKIRSTKLEDSAMYFCASSAQGSDTQYFGPGTRLTVL.

This clonotype turned up a few times. The rearrangement links TRBV20-1 to TRBJ1-5; TRBD1 matches at 9 bases. This CDR3 is built from 17 residues. Unmatched junction bases numbered 8, after V lost 0 bases and J lost 2 bases. CDR1 is DFQATT, CDR2 SNEGSKA, per germline (reference sequence). This CDR3 is CSARDATGGRGNQPQHF. CDR3 DNA: TGCAGTGCTAGAGATGCGACAGGGGGTCGAGGCAATCAGCCCCAGCATTTT.

This clonotype has a handful of counts. This chain joins TRBV6-1 and TRBJ2-2; perhaps TRBD1 as D (6 bases). The CDR3 has 16 residues. Germline V CDR1 and CDR2: MNHNS, SASEGT. The CDR3 nucleotides are TGTGCAGAGAAAGGGGGACGGACAAAAAACACCGGGGAGCTGTTTTTT. Amino acid sequence: CAEKGGRTKNTGELFF.

As DNA, the CDR3 is TGTGCCAGCAGCTCACGTCTAGCGGGGTTAAGCTCCTACGAGCAGTACTTC. It translates to CASSSRLAGLSSYEQYF. The V call is TRBV7-3, the J call TRBJ2-7; TRBD2 agrees at 9 bases. Looked up from germline, CDR1 is SGHTA and CDR2 is FQGTGA. The CDR3 loop spans 17 amino acids. The V gene end was trimmed by 4 bases and the J gene end by 0 bases; junction bases not matched to a gene: 10.

The chain links TRBV6-1 to TRBJ2-6; D call uncertain. Trimming shortened V by 2 bases and J by 0 bases, and 11 bases separated the two germline ends. CDR1 is MNHNS and CDR2 is SASEGT in the germline V gene. There are 17 residues in the CDR3. The CDR3 sequence is CASSERVPISGANVLTF. Written as DNA, the CDR3 is TGTGCCAGCAGTGAAAGGGTGCCCATCTCTGGGGCCAACGTCCTGACTTTC.

This clonotype was detected many times. CDR3 protein: CASSWGEGWETQYF. For the CDR3, the DNA is TGTGCCAGCAGCTGGGGAGAGGGCTGGGAGACCCAGTACTTC. The J gene is TRBJ2-5, the V gene TRBV5-5, with D possibly TRBD2 on 5 matching bases. The V end was cut by 3 bases, the J end by 5 bases, with 14 bases between. There are 14 residues in the CDR3. CDR1 is SGHKS and CDR2 is YYEKEE in the germline V gene (reference sequence). Complete variable domain (other parts from reference TRBV5-5 and TRBJ2-5): DAGVTQSPTHLIKTRGQQVTLRCSPISGHKSVSWYQQVLGQGPQFIFQYYEKEERGRGNFPDRFSARQFPNYSSELNVNALLLGDSALYLCASSWGEGWETQYFGPGTRLLVL.

This clonotype occurred many times. The chain is built from TRBV7-8 and TRBJ1-1; D not certain. The germline V gene has CDR1 SGHVS and CDR2 FQNEAQ. This CDR3 spans 11 amino acids. The V gene lost 0 bases and the J gene lost 8 bases, with 4 bases spanning the gap. CDR3 region: CASSLAGEAFF. For the CDR3, the DNA is TGTGCCAGCAGCTTAGCCGGAGAAGCTTTCTTT.

Ten or more counts support this clonotype. The chain has TRBV5-1 and TRBJ2-7; D is undetermined. Germline V CDR1 and CDR2: SGHRS, YFSETQ. Trimming took 0 bases from V and 4 from J, leaving 11 bases between them. The CDR3 length is 14 residues. The DNA for the CDR3 is TGCGCCAGCAGCTTGGAGGCTACGGGTTACGAGCAGTACTTC. Protein product: CASSLEATGYEQYF. Full variable domain (rest looked up from reference TRBV5-1 and TRBJ2-7): KAGVTQTPRYLIKTRGQQVTLSCSPISGHRSVSWYQQTPGQGLQFLFEYFSETQRNKGNFPGRFSGRQFSNSRSEMNVSTLELGDSALYLCASSLEATGYEQYFGPGTRLTVT.

This clonotype was seen repeatedly, ten times or more. The CDR3 spells CASSRGAANTGELFF. CDR3 DNA sequence: TGTGCCAGCTCCCGCGGAGCGGCTAACACCGGGGAGCTGTTTTTT. The chain uses TRBV6-2 or TRBV6-3 and TRBJ2-2, with D perhaps matching TRBD2 (5 bases). The germline V gene has CDR1 MNHEY and CDR2 SVGEGT. With 8 bases removed from V and 2 bases from J, the gap between germline ends came to 15 bases. CDR3 length equals 15 residues.

This clonotype was counted ten times or more. CDR3 in amino acids: CASSQAPASTGELFF. The CDR3 DNA reads TGTGCCAGCAGCCAAGCCCCAGCCTCCACCGGGGAGCTGTTTTTT. The genes are TRBV3-1 and TRBJ2-2; D unclear. This CDR3 spans 15 amino acids. Germline V CDR1 and CDR2: LGHDT, YNNKEL (reference sequence). Trimming cost V 1 base and J 4 bases, with 10 bases left between them.

The rearrangement links TRBV28 to TRBJ2-6; D call uncertain. Trimming left V 3 bases short and J 0 bases short, with 9 bases between. Germline V lookup: CDR1 MDHEN, CDR2 SYDVKM. The CDR3 consists of 16 residues. The CDR3 sequence: CASSFSGSSGANVLTF. Written as DNA, the CDR3 is TGTGCCAGCAGTTTTTCAGGTTCCTCTGGGGCCAACGTCCTGACTTTC. Supplemented by reference TRBV28 and TRBJ2-6, the full variable domain reads DVKVTQSSRYLVKRTGEKVFLECVQDMDHENMFWYRQDPGLGLRLIYFSYDVKMKEKGDIPEGYSVSREKKERFSLILESASTNQTSMYLCASSFSGSSGANVLTFGAGSRLTVL.

This clonotype was seen a handful of times. The chain joins TRBV20-1 to TRBJ2-7, with 10 bases identical to TRBD2. The CDR3 covers 14 residues. The ends lost 3 bases at V and 4 bases at J; junction bases unmatched: 6. Germline CDR1 and CDR2: DFQATT and SNEGSKA (reference sequence). The CDR3 DNA is TGCAGTGCTAGCCCGACTAGCGGGTGGTACGAGCAGTACTTC. Translating gives CSASPTSGWYEQYF.

This clonotype was seen ten or more times. This chain links TRBV3-1 with TRBJ2-3; 10 bases align to TRBD2. Germline trimming cut 1 base from V and 4 bases from J; bases unmatched to any gene: 11. The CDR3 spans 18 residues. Germline loops: CDR1 LGHDT, CDR2 YNNKEL (reference sequence). CDR3 in amino acids: CASSQGIWLAGASDTQYF. CDR3 sequence (DNA): TGTGCCAGCAGCCAAGGGATTTGGCTAGCGGGAGCCTCAGATACGCAGTATTTT.

This clonotype was seen more than once but under ten times. The rearrangement links TRBV15 to TRBJ1-1; 7 nucleotides agree with TRBD1. The CDR3 length is 16 residues. Germline V gene lookup returns CDR1 LNHNV and CDR2 YYDKDF (reference sequence). V dropped 4 bases and J dropped 5; count of bases not matched to a gene: 13. CDR3 loop: CATSTGEGARMTEAFF. CDR3 bases: TGTGCCACCAGCACAGGGGAGGGGGCGCGGATGACTGAAGCTTTCTTT. Drawing the rest from reference TRBV15 and TRBJ1-1, the complete variable domain is DAMVIQNPRYQVTQFGKPVTLSCSQTLNHNVMYWYQQKSSQAPKLLFHYYDKDFNNEADTPDNFQSRRPNTSFCFLDIRSPGLGDTAMYLCATSTGEGARMTEAFFGQGTRLTVV.

This clonotype was picked up many times. The chain employs TRBV18 and TRBJ2-4; 8 nucleotides agree with TRBD2. After removal of 0 bases from V and 5 bases from J, the junction contained 3 bases not matched to a gene. Germline CDR1 is KGHSH and CDR2 is LQKENI. This CDR3 comprises 15 residues. The CDR3 reads CASSPPSGRENIQYF. The CDR3 coding sequence is TGTGCCAGCTCACCACCCTCCGGGAGGGAAAACATTCAGTACTTC.

This clonotype was seen ten or more times. The V and J genes are TRBV29-1 and TRBJ2-7; 7 bases are shared with TRBD1. V shed 7 bases, J shed 0 bases, and the junction held 3 bases outside the gene matches. CDR1 is SQVTM and CDR2 is ANQGSEA in the germline V gene. The CDR3 length is 12 residues. The CDR3 sequence: CSAGQSSYEQYF. The DNA of the CDR3 is TGCAGCGCGGGACAGTCCTCCTACGAGCAGTACTTC.

This clonotype was seen many times. This chain uses TRBV27 with TRBJ2-1; D not certain. The CDR3 runs to 13 residues. Germline CDR1 is MNHEY and CDR2 is SMNVEV (reference sequence). Deletions cut 5 bases from V and 5 bases from J, with 10 bases between. CDR3 nucleotide sequence: TGTGCCAGCAGTCCCCCTGGGAACAATGAGCAGTTCTTC. Protein: CASSPPGNNEQFF.

This clonotype was seen many times. The V gene is TRBV27, the J gene TRBJ1-5; TRBD1 might be the D (5 bases). The CDR3 sequence is 14 residues long. Germline V gene sequence: CDR1 MNHEY, CDR2 SMNVEV (reference sequence). The V end lost 8 bases, the J end lost 1 base, and 12 bases lay between the germline ends. Written as DNA, the CDR3 is TGTGCCAGCGGCCCCAGGGCGAGCAATCAGCCCCAGCATTTT. It encodes CASGPRASNQPQHF.